The clone carrying this TCR beta chain was counted once. The same CDR3 can be traced to other DNA sequences in this sample. Assay used: immunoSEQ multiplex PCR; TCRdb lists only in-frame clones, some missing. Among under 500,000 clones listed, roughly nine tenths were seen once. This sample is part of a study of blood T cell repertoires in COVID-19. This TCR derives from a man younger than 40 who had recovered from COVID-19. What was sequenced was PBMCs or T cells enriched from blood (not recorded which).

The CDR3 loop is CASSFSGNYGYTF. CDR3 nucleotides: TGTGCCAGCAGTTTCAGCGGAAACTATGGCTACACCTTC. The gene calls are TRBV27 and TRBJ1-2; D not resolved. V lost 3 bases and J lost 2, with 7 bases in between. Germline CDR1 MNHEY, CDR2 SMNVEV (reference sequence). The CDR3 consists of 13 residues.